One and the same sample provided the 26 T cell receptor beta chains below, sequenced in a study of blood T cell repertoires in COVID-19. The method was immunoSEQ multiplex PCR; TCRdb's version includes in-frame clones alone and lacks a portion of them. The sample gives over 150,000 clones, about 89% of which show up once; 1.5% to 2% is in the top ten. The sequencing sample was made of peripheral blood. These receptor sequences come from a man between 18 and 35 years old who had recovered from COVID-19.

V and J are TRBV19 and TRBJ2-1; 8 nucleotides match TRBD1. Germline assignment: CDR1 LNHDA and CDR2 SQIVND (reference sequence). This CDR3 has 14 amino acids. The V segment lost 3 bases and the J segment 9 bases; nucleotides outside the gene matches: 7. CDR3 bases: TGTGCCAGTAGTATTAGGGCAGGGGGCGGTGAGCAGTTCTTC. Translating it yields CASSIRAGGGEQFF.

The chain combines TRBV6-2 or TRBV6-3 with TRBJ2-3; D is perhaps TRBD1 (5 bases). Germline V gene sequence: CDR1 MNHEY, CDR2 SVGEGT. Deletions cut 4 bases from V and 3 bases from J, with 11 bases between. The CDR3 consists of 14 residues. Here the CDR3 reads CASSFPTVTDTQYF. The CDR3 DNA reads as TGTGCCAGCAGTTTCCCGACAGTAACAGATACGCAGTATTTT.

The CDR3 DNA reads TGTGCCAGTAGTATACAGGGCCAGAATAATTCACCCCTCCACTTT. This codes for CASSIQGQNNSPLHF. The chain uses TRBV19 and TRBJ1-6; D perhaps matches TRBD1 (5 bases). The CDR3 contains 15 residues. CDR1 is LNHDA, CDR2 SQIVND, per germline (reference sequence). Trimming shortened V by 2 bases and J by 5 bases, and 10 bases separated the two germline ends.

Of note for this clone: Other DNA sequences in this specimen translate into the identical CDR3. The V and J genes are TRBV3-1 (or the pseudogene TRBV3-2) and TRBJ1-1; weak D call: TRBD1 (5 bases). The CDR3 is made up of 11 amino acids. Germline V CDR1 and CDR2: LGHDT, YNNKEL (reference sequence). The V gene lost 11 bases and the J gene lost 8 bases, with 15 bases spanning the gap. CDR3 amino acids: CASLGGTEAFF. Here the CDR3 DNA reads TGTGCCTCGTTGGGGGGGACCGAAGCTTTCTTT.

The chain recombines TRBV27 with TRBJ1-1; D not certain. The V gene lost 0 bases and the J gene lost 6 bases, with 17 bases spanning the gap. There are 16 residues in the CDR3. Germline V gene lookup returns CDR1 MNHEY and CDR2 SMNVEV (reference sequence). As DNA, the CDR3 is TGTGCCAGCAGTTTATCGATAACAGAAAAAGCGGCTGAAGCTTTCTTT. Amino acid sequence: CASSLSITEKAAEAFF.

The rearrangement joins TRBV28 to TRBJ1-1; TRBD1 might be the D (6 bases). The CDR3 sequence is 12 residues long. V shed 2 bases and J shed 6 bases, with 7 bases lying between them. Germline V lookup: CDR1 MDHEN, CDR2 SYDVKM. Here the CDR3 DNA reads TGTGCCAGCAGTTTAGGGGGCCCTGAAGCTTTCTTT. It specifies CASSLGGPEAFF.

CDR3 sequence: CASSTRGGGQETQYF. CDR3 sequence (DNA): TGTGCCAGCAGCACCCGCGGGGGGGGGCAAGAGACCCAGTACTTC. This rearrangement joins TRBV9 to TRBJ2-5, with 9 bases lining up with TRBD2. CDR1 and CDR2 (germline): SGDLS, YYNGEE. Trimming cost V 4 bases and J 2 bases; bases outside gene matches: 6. This CDR3 has 15 residues.

The chain has TRBV6-2 or TRBV6-3 and TRBJ1-2; possibly TRBD1 for D (5 bases). Germline V CDR1 and CDR2: MNHEY, SVGEGT. This CDR3 has 14 residues. Deletions cut 2 bases from V and 3 bases from J, with 10 bases between. CDR3 in amino acids: CASSYSGQDYGYTF. CDR3 coding DNA: TGTGCCAGCAGTTACAGTGGACAAGACTATGGCTACACCTTC.

The genes are TRBV28 and TRBJ1-4; D gene ambiguous. The germline CDR1 and CDR2 sequences are MDHEN and SYDVKM. CDR3 length: 16 amino acids. V was cut by 5 bases and J by 0 bases, with 13 bases left in between. CDR3: CASSPPGGATNEKLFF. Written as DNA, the CDR3 is TGTGCCAGCAGTCCCCCCGGCGGGGCAACTAATGAAAAACTGTTTTTT.

V gene TRBV6-5 combines with J gene TRBJ2-3; TRBD2 is a possible D gene (6 bases). The CDR3 is made up of 13 amino acids. The V and J ends lost 6 bases and 2 bases respectively, with 9 bases between them. Looked up from germline, CDR1 is MNHEY and CDR2 is SVGAGI. The CDR3 region has the DNA TGTGCCAGCAGACCGGGGGTCACAGATACGCAGTATTTT. Translating it yields CASRPGVTDTQYF.

This rearrangement joins TRBV7-9 to TRBJ2-5; 9 nucleotides match TRBD2. The CDR3 totals 14 residues. V lost 5 bases, J lost 3 bases, and 4 bases stayed unmatched. Per the germline V gene, CDR1 is SEHNR and CDR2 is FQNEAQ (reference sequence). CDR3 DNA sequence: TGTGCCAGCAGCCTCGGGACTAGCAAAGAGACCCAGTACTTC. Translating gives CASSLGTSKETQYF.

This chain connects TRBV6-1 to TRBJ2-3; 7 bases are shared with TRBD1. Trimming cost V 3 bases and J 7 bases; bases outside gene matches: 19. The CDR3 covers 18 residues. Germline CDR1 and CDR2: MNHNS and SASEGT. For the CDR3, the DNA is TGTGCCAGCAGTGACCTTCTCCCCTGGCAGGGGGTTTTAAATACGCAGTATTTT. Translated, it gives CASSDLLPWQGVLNTQYF.

This chain links TRBV6-5 with TRBJ2-7; weak D call: TRBD1 (5 bases). The V and J ends lost 3 bases and 2 bases respectively, with 8 bases between them. Germline V gives CDR1 MNHEY, CDR2 SVGAGI. CDR3 length: 13 residues. CDR3 loop: CASSYQDTYEQYF. Written as DNA, the CDR3 is TGTGCCAGCAGTTATCAGGACACCTACGAGCAGTACTTC.

The genes are TRBV5-4 and TRBJ1-1; TRBD1 might be the D (6 bases). CDR1 and CDR2 (germline): SGHNT, YYREEE (reference sequence). Trimming cost V 5 bases and J 1 base, with 12 bases left between them. The CDR3 loop spans 14 amino acids. The CDR3: CASSQDRRNTEAFF. CDR3 sequence (DNA): TGTGCCAGCAGTCAAGACAGGCGGAACACTGAAGCTTTCTTT.

The genes are TRBV5-6 and TRBJ2-7; 10 bases agree with TRBD1. The CDR3 length is 14 residues. V lost 4 bases to trimming and J lost 4 bases; unmatched junction nucleotides: 5. The germline V gene encodes CDR1 SGHDT and CDR2 YYEEEE. DNA of the CDR3: TGTGCCAGCAGCCCCGGACAGGGGGGGTACGAGCAGTACTTC. The encoded protein is CASSPGQGGYEQYF.

In its sample, this clone was seen once. This sequence joins TRBV7-2 and TRBJ2-7; D may be TRBD1 (6 bases). The CDR3 has 16 residues. V was shortened by 1 base and J by 2 bases, with 15 bases between the two germline ends. Germline V lookup: CDR1 SGHTA, CDR2 FQGNSA. This CDR3 is CASSLGYQGSAYEQYF. In DNA, the CDR3 is TGTGCCAGCAGCTTAGGGTATCAGGGGTCAGCCTACGAGCAGTACTTC.

Comment on this clone: One end of the junction varies from germline; a read error may be responsible. Other DNA sequences in the same sample also yield this CDR3. This sequence joins TRBV27 and TRBJ2-7, with no clear D. The CDR3 has 12 amino acids. Germline V gene sequence: CDR1 MNHEY, CDR2 SMNVEV (reference sequence). DNA of the CDR3: TGTGCCAGCAGTGTGACACCGCGCGAGCAGTACTTT. Translation: CASSVTPREQYF.

This clone was picked up many times. The J gene is TRBJ1-1, the V gene TRBV19, with D possibly matching TRBD1 (6 bases). V lost 4 bases and J lost 1, with 13 bases in between. This CDR3 comprises 15 residues. Germline V gene sequence: CDR1 LNHDA, CDR2 SQIVND (reference sequence). The CDR3 loop reads CASSRFETGNTEAFF. CDR3 DNA sequence: TGTGCCAGTAGTAGATTCGAGACAGGGAACACTGAAGCTTTCTTT.

This chain joins TRBV5-6 and TRBJ2-5; D is perhaps TRBD1 (6 bases). Between the trimmed V and J ends, which lost 3 bases and 0 bases, there was a span of 15 bases. The germline gives CDR1 SGHDT, CDR2 YYEEEE. The CDR3 consists of 16 residues. The CDR3 nucleotides read TGTGCCAGCAGCTCACCGACAGGAGTGTACCAAGAGACCCAGTACTTC. This translates into CASSSPTGVYQETQYF.

The chain carries TRBV10-1 and TRBJ1-1; no firm D call. Germline CDR1 WNHNN, CDR2 SYGVQD (reference sequence). V was shortened by 2 bases and J by 3 bases, with 7 bases between the two germline ends. The CDR3 runs 13 residues. Here the CDR3 DNA reads TGCGCCAGCAGTGAGGAACCGGACACTGAAGCTTTCTTT. Its translation is CASSEEPDTEAFF.

The chain employs TRBV5-6 and TRBJ1-1; weak D call: TRBD1 (6 bases). The CDR3 is 14 residues long. From germline, CDR1 is SGHDT and CDR2 YYEEEE. V lost 2 bases, J lost 1 base, and 9 bases lay in between. The CDR3 loop is CASSFRGGNTEAFF. For the CDR3, the DNA is TGTGCCAGCAGCTTTAGAGGGGGGAACACTGAAGCTTTCTTT.

The V gene is TRBV6-4, the J gene TRBJ2-3; 8 nucleotides align to TRBD2. Germline V CDR1 and CDR2: MRHNA, SNTAGT. This CDR3 is built from 20 residues. The J segment lost 2 bases and the V segment lost 7 bases, leaving 23 bases of the junction unmatched. The CDR3 coding sequence is TGTGCCAGCAACCGATACAAAACCAGAAGACTAGCGACATTCACAGATACGCAGTATTTT. Encoded protein: CASNRYKTRRLATFTDTQYF.

The chain uses TRBV4-3 and TRBJ1-5; no reliable D call. The CDR3 loop spans 14 amino acids. Trimming removed 0 bases at V and 4 bases at J, with 7 bases between. Germline V CDR1 and CDR2: LGHNA, YSLEER. The chain's CDR3 is CASSQDLVNQPQHF. The DNA for the CDR3 is TGCGCCAGCAGCCAAGATTTAGTAAATCAGCCCCAGCATTTT.

The chain carries TRBV19 and TRBJ2-1; 7 bases line up with TRBD1. Germline CDR1 is LNHDA and CDR2 is SQIVND (reference sequence). This CDR3 comprises 15 residues. The trim removed 2 bases at V and 8 bases at J, leaving 9 bases unmatched. CDR3: CASSIPRQGLYEQFF. The DNA of the CDR3 is TGTGCCAGTAGTATACCCCGACAGGGTCTCTATGAGCAGTTCTTC.

V is TRBV12-3 or TRBV12-4 and J is TRBJ1-1, with D possibly being TRBD1 (5 bases). The CDR3 consists of 12 residues. V was cut by 5 bases and J by 8 bases, with 12 bases left in between. CDR3 protein: CASSRQSREAFF. DNA for the CDR3: TGTGCCAGCAGTCGACAGTCTCGCGAAGCTTTCTTT.

The chain joins TRBV7-9 to TRBJ1-2; 9 nucleotides line up with TRBD1. The CDR3 spans 16 residues. V gave up 1 base and J gave up 5 bases; unmatched junction bases: 8. The germline gives CDR1 SEHNR, CDR2 FQNEAQ (reference sequence). The CDR3 loop reads CASSLDGTGTLYGYTF. CDR3 nucleotides: TGTGCCAGCAGCTTAGATGGGACAGGGACGCTTTATGGCTACACCTTC.